The source of this TCR beta chain is a study of blood T cells in healthy people across ages. Deletions cut 5 bases from V and 3 bases from J, with 10 bases between. Germline CDR1 and CDR2: KGHSH and LQKENI. The CDR3 spans 13 residues. The use of a sample-barcoded 5' primer and a J-beta primer mix characterized a second PCR of roughly 7 to 11 cycles. One entry per CDR3 protein results from TCRdb running MiXCR on the 5' RACE reads. In the table there are about 1.8 million distinct CDR3 sequences, 49% of which are singletons. For this clonotype: Its target is not known.

General study points: Older individuals had lower TCR beta diversity per million T cells (the decline was roughly linear). It was held that diversity estimates obtained from one million T cells represented underestimates. In these data, TCR beta diversity tracked strongly with naive T cell percentage.

The V and J genes are TRBV18 and TRBJ2-5; no firm D call. What was sequenced was blood. This TCR came from a woman aged 40 to 50 in good health. In DNA form, the CDR3 reads TGTGCCAGCTCAGCAGGATATAAAGAGACCCAGTACTTC. Translating it yields CASSAGYKETQYF. Full variable domain (missing parts from reference TRBV18 and TRBJ2-5): NAGVMQNPRHLVRRRGQEARLRCSPMKGHSHVYWYRQLPEEGLKFMVYLQKENIIDESGMPKERFSAEFPKEGPSILRIQQVVRGDSAAYFCASSAGYKETQYFGPGTRLLVL.